This paragraph covers one T cell receptor beta chain sequence. Antigen unknown. There are 17 residues in the CDR3. V lost 1 base, J lost 0 bases, and 13 bases lay in between. Per germline, CDR1 MDHEN and CDR2 SYDVKM. The sample belongs to a study of T cell responses to AZD1222 COVID-19 vaccine. Assay used: immunoSEQ multiplex PCR; TCRdb lists only in-frame clones, some missing. Of more than 90,000 clones listed, about 88% are singletons. Study results and limitations: Donors were chiefly white British, with a greater number of females, and clonal diversity was perhaps underestimated. Scientists sampled the repertoires only once the peak T cell response had passed. Spike-specific TCR breadth and depth both grew after two AZD1222 doses.

This sequence originates from an adult in good health. The chain has TRBV28 and TRBJ1-5; perhaps TRBD1 as D (6 bases). The sequenced sample was peripheral blood, obtained on day 0 of AZD1222 vaccination. The CDR3 coding sequence is TGTGCCAGCAGTTTATTGGGGGCTGGGCTTAGCAATCAGCCCCAGCATTTT. Translated: CASSLLGAGLSNQPQHF.